This T cell receptor (beta chain) appears in the sequencing data of a study of shared clonotypes between healthy human individuals. Sequencing was performed with immunoSEQ multiplex PCR; in TCRdb, only in-frame clones are kept and a portion is missing. Of a few million clones listed, just under 95% are singletons. Naivety among CD8 cells was defined by CD45RO negativity and positive CCR7 selection, thereby excluding terminally differentiated effector memory CD45RA+ cells. From germline, CDR1 is LNHDA and CDR2 SQIVND (reference sequence). The CDR3 spans 14 residues. With 5 bases removed from V and 1 base from J, the gap between germline ends came to 11 bases. This clone has only one observation.

Sample: naive CD8+ T cells from PBMCs. This receptor was taken from a man between 18 and 35 years old in good health. Some clones in this sample may be carry-over from other donors' samples. This rearrangement joins TRBV19 to TRBJ1-1; tentatively, D is TRBD1 (5 bases). In DNA, the CDR3 is TGTGCCAGTAGTGTGCGGGACTGGAACACTGAAGCTTTCTTT. This translates into CASSVRDWNTEAFF.